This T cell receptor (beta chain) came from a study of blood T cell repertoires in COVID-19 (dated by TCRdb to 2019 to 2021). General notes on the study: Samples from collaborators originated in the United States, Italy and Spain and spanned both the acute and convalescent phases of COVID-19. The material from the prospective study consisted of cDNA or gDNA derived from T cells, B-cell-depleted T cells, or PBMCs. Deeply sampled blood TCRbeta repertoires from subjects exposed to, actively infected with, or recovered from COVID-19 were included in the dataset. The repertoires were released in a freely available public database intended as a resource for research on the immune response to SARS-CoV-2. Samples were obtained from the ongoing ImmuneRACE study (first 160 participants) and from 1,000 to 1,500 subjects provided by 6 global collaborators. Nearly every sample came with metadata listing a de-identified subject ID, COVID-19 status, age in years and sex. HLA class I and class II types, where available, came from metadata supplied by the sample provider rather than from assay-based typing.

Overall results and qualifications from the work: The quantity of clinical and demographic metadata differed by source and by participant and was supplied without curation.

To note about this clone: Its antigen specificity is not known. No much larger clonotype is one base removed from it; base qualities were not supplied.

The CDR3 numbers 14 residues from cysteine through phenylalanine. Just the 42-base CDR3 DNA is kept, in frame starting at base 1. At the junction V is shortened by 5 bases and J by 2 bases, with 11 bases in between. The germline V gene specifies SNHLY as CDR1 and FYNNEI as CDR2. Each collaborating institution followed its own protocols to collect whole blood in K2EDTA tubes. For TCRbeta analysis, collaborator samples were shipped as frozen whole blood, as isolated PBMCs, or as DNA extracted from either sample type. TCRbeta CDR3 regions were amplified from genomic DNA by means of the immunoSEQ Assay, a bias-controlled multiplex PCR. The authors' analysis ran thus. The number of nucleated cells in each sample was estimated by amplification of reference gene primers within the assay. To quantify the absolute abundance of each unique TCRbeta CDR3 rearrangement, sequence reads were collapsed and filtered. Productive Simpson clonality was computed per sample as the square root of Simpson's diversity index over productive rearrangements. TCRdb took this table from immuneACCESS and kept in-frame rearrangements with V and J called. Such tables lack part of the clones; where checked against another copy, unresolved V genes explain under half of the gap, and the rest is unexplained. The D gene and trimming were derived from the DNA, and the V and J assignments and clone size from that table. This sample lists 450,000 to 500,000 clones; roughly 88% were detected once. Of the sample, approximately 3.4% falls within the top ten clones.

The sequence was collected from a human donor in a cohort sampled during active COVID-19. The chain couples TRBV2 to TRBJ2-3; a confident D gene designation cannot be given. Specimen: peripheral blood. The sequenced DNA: TGTGCCAGCAGTTACTCGTATAACACAGATACGCAGTATTTT. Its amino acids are CASSYSYNTDTQYF. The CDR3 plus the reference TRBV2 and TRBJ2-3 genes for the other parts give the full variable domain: EPEVTQTPSHQVTQMGQEVILRCVPISNHLYFYWYRQILGQKVEFLVSFYNNEISEKSEIFDDQFSVERPDGSNFTLKIRSTKLEDSAMYFCASSYSYNTDTQYFGPGTRLTVL.